This section outlines one T cell receptor (beta chain) sequence together with its context. Its antigen remains unidentified. Germline CDR1 reads SGHAT; CDR2 reads FQDESV (reference sequence). The CDR3 contains 15 residues. V was trimmed by 1 base and J by 0 bases, leaving 9 bases between them. The record originates from a study of cytomegalovirus exposure and HLA in healthy donors. Broader study findings: Reported performance of the classifier showed diagnosis of cytomegalovirus status with high specificity and sensitivity. Segments of the TCR beta V type were, in most cases, productive about 87% or about 30% of the time in an earlier analysis.

PCR employed 60 Vbeta and 13 Jbeta primers. Repertoires were generated with immunoSEQ multiplex PCR, while TCRdb's copy carries only in-frame clones and drops some. The table includes 150,000 to 200,000 clones, roughly 81% detected once. Material: PBMCs. This clonotype was obtained from a man younger than 30 in good health and CMV-seropositive. The chain links TRBV11-1 to TRBJ1-2, with D maybe TRBD1 (5 bases). This chain's CDR3 is CASSLGGRANYGYTF. DNA for the CDR3: TGTGCCAGCAGCTTAGGTGGCAGGGCTAACTATGGCTACACCTTC.